This TCR beta chain originates from a study of sequential checkpoint blockade in melanoma. The data were produced by immunoSEQ multiplex PCR, yet TCRdb's version contains in-frame clones alone and is incomplete. This sample yields 12,000 or so clones, of which 27% are seen a single time; roughly 15% belongs to the top ten. This clone is judged medium-sized. Germline loops: CDR1 MDHEN, CDR2 SYDVKM. V was clipped by 5 bases and J by 5 bases; unmatched bases: 7. The CDR3 spans 15 residues. Treatment meaning: randomized to nivolumab then ipilimumab (arm A) or the reverse (arm B). This TCR was sampled from a human donor with melanoma. The gene calls are TRBV28 and TRBJ1-4, with 8 bases fitting TRBD1. This specimen was tumor tissue (inferred from file names), taken from a patient given nivolumab and ipilimumab in sequence. The CDR3 spells CASSRPDRGNEKLFF. In DNA form, the CDR3 reads TGTGCCAGCAGTAGACCAGACAGGGGCAATGAAAAACTGTTTTTT.